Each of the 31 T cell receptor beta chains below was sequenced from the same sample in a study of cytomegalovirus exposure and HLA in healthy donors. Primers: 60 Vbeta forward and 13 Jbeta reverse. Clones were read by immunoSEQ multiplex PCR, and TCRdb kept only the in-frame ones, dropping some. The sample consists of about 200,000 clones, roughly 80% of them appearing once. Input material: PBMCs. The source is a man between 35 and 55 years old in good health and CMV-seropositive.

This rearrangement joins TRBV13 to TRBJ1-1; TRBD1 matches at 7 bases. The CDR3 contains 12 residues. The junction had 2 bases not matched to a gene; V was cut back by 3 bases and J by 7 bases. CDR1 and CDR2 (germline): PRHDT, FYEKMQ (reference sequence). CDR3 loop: CASSFRDSEAFF. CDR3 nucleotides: TGTGCCAGCAGCTTCCGGGACAGTGAAGCTTTCTTT.

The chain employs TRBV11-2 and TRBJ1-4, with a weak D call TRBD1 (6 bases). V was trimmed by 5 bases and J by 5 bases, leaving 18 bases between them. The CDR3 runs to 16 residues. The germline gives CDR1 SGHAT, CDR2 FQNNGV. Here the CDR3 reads CASSKGGRYGNEKLFF. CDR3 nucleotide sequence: TGTGCCAGCAGCAAGGGGGGGAGGTATGGGAATGAAAAACTGTTTTTT.

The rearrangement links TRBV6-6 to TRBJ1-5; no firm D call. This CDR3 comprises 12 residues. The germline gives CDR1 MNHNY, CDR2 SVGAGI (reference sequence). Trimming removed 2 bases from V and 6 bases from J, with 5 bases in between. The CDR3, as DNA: TGTGCCAGCAGTTACGAGCCTCAGCCCCAGCATTTT. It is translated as CASSYEPQPQHF.

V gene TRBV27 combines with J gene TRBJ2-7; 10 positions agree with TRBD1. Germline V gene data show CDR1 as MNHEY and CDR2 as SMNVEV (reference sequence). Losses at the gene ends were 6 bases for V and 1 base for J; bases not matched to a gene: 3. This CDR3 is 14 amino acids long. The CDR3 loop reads CASRRTGGSYEQYF. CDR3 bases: TGTGCCAGCAGGCGGACAGGGGGGTCCTACGAGCAGTACTTC.

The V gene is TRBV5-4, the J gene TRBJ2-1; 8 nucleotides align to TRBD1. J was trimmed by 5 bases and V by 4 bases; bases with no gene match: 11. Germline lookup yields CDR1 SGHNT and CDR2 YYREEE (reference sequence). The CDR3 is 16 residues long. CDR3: CASSPGSPGGNNEQFF. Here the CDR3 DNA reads TGTGCCAGCAGCCCGGGGTCGCCAGGGGGCAACAATGAGCAGTTCTTC.

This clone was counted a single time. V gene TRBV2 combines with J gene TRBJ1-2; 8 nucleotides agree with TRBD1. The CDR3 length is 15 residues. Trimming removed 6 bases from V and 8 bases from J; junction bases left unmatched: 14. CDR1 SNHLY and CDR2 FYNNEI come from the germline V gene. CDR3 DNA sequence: TGTGCCAGCAGGGCCAACGTAGGACAGGGAGGAGGCTACACCTTC. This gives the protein CASRANVGQGGGYTF.

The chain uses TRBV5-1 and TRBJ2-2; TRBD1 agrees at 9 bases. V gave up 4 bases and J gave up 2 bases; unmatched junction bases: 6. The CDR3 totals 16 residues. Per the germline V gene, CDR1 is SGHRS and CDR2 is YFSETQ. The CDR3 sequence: CASSPPGQGNTGELFF. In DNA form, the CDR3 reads TGCGCCAGCAGCCCTCCGGGACAGGGAAACACCGGGGAGCTGTTTTTT.

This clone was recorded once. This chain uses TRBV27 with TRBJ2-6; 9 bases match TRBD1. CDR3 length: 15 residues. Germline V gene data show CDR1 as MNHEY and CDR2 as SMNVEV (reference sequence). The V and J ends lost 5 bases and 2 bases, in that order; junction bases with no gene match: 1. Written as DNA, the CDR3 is TGTGCCAGCAGTAGGACAGGGGCTGGGGCCAACGTCCTGACTTTC. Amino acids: CASSRTGAGANVLTF.

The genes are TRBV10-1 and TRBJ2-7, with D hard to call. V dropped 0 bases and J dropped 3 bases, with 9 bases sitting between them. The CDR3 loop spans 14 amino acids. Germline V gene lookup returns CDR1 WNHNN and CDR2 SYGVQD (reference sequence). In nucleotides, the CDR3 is TGCGCCAGCAGTGAGTCTGGTAGAGGCTACGAGCAGTACTTC. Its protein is CASSESGRGYEQYF.

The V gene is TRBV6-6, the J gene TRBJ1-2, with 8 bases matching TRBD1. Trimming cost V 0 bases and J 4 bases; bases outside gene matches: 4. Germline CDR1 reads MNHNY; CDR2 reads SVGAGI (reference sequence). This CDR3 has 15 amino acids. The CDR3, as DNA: TGTGCCAGCAGTTACTCGCCAGGGGGCTTCTATGGCTACACCTTC. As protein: CASSYSPGGFYGYTF.

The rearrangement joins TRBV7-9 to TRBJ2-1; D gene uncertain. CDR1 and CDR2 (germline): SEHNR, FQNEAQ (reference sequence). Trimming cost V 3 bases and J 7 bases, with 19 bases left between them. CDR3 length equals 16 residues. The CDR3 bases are TGTGCCAGCAGCTTTCCCCCTCTCCCGGCGACAAATGAGCAGTTCTTC. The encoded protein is CASSFPPLPATNEQFF.

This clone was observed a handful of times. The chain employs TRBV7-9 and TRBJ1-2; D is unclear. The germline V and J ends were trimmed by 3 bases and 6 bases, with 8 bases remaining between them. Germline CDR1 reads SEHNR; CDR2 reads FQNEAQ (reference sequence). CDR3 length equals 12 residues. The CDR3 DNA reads TGTGCCAGCAGCTTGCGGCCGGATGGCTACACCTTC. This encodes CASSLRPDGYTF.

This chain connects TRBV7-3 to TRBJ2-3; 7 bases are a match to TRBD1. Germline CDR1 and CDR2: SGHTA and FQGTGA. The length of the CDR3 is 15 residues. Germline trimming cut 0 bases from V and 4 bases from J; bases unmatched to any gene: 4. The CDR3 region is CASSLTDRAADTQYF. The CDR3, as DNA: TGTGCCAGCAGCTTAACAGACAGGGCTGCAGATACGCAGTATTTT.

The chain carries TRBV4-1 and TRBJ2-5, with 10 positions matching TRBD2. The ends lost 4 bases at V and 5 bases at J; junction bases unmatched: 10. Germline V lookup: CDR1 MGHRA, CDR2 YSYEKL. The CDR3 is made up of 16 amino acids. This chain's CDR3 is CASSPGVAGGPETQYF. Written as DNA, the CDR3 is TGCGCCAGCAGCCCCGGGGTAGCGGGAGGTCCGGAGACCCAGTACTTC.

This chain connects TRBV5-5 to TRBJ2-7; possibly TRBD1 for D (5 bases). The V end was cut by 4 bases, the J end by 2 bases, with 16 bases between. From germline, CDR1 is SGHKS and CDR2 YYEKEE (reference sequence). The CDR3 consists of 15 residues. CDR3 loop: CASSLGTGSAYEQYF. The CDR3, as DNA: TGTGCCAGCAGCCTCGGAACAGGTTCAGCCTACGAGCAGTACTTC.

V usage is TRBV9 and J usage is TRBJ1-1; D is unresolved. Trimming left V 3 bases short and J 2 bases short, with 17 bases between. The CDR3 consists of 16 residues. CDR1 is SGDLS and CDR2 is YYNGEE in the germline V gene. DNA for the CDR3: TGTGCCAGCAGCGATCCGGAGGGAGTTCAAAACACTGAAGCTTTCTTT. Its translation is CASSDPEGVQNTEAFF.

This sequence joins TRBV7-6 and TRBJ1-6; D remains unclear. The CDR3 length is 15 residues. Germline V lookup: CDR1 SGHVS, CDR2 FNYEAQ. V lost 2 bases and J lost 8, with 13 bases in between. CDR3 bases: TGTGCCAGCAGCTTAACCGAAAGCAACTATTCACCCCTCCACTTT. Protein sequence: CASSLTESNYSPLHF.

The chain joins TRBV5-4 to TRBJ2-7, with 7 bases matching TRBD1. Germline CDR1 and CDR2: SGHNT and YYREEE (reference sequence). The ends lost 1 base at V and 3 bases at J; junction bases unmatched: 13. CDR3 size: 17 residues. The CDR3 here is CASSLSYYRGDDYEQYV. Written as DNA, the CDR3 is TGTGCCAGCAGCTTGAGTTATTACAGGGGAGATGACTACGAGCAGTACGTC.

The CDR3 DNA reads as TGCGCCAGCCGACTCATACAAGGTGGGGCCAACGTCCTGACTTTC. It is translated as CASRLIQGGANVLTF. The chain couples TRBV5-1 to TRBJ2-6; D unclear. V was pared by 7 bases and J by 3 bases, with 14 bases between. The CDR3 has 15 residues. Germline V gene sequence: CDR1 SGHRS, CDR2 YFSETQ.

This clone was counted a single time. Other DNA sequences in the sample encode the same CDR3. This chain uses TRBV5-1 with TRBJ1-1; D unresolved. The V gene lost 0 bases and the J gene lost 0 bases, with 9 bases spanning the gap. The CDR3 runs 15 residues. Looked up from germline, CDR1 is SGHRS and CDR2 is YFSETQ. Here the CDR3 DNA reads TGCGCCAGCAGCTTGGAAGCCACTATGAACACTGAAGCTTTCTTT. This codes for CASSLEATMNTEAFF.

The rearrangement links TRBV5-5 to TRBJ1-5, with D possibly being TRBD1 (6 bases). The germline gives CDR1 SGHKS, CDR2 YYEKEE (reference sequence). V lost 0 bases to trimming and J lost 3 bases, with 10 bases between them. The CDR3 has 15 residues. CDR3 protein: CASSLDPGANQPQHF. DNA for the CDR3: TGTGCCAGCAGCTTGGACCCAGGGGCCAATCAGCCCCAGCATTTT.

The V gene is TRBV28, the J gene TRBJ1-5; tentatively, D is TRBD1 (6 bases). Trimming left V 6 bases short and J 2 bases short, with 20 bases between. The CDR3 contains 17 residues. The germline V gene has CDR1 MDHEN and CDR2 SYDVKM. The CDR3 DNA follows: TGTGCCAGCAGCCTACTTCGGGGGGGCGCAGGCAATCAGCCCCAGCATTTT. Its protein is CASSLLRGGAGNQPQHF.

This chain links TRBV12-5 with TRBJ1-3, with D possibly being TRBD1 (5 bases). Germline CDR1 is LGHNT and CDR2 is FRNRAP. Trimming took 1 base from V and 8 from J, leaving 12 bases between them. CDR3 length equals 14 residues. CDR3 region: CASGLGQGWDTIYF. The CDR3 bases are TGTGCTAGTGGTTTGGGGCAGGGTTGGGACACCATATATTTT.

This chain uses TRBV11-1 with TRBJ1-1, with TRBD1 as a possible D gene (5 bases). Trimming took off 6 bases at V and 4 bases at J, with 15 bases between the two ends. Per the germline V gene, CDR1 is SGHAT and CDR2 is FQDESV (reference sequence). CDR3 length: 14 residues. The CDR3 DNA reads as TGTGCCAGCAGTTCTCTTCAGGGAAGCACTGAAGCTTTCTTT. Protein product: CASSSLQGSTEAFF.

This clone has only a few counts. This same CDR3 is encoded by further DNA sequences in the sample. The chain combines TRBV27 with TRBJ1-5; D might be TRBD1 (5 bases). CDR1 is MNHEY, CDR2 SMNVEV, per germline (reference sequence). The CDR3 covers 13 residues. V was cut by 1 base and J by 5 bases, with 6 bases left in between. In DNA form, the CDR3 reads TGTGCCAGCAGTTTATGGGGGGATCAGCCCCAGCATTTT. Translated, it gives CASSLWGDQPQHF.

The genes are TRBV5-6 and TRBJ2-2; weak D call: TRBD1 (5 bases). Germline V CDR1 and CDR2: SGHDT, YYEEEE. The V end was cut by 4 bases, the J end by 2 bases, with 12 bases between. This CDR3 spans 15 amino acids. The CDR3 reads CASSPPTANTGELFF. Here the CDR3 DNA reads TGTGCCAGCAGCCCACCGACAGCTAACACCGGGGAGCTGTTTTTT.

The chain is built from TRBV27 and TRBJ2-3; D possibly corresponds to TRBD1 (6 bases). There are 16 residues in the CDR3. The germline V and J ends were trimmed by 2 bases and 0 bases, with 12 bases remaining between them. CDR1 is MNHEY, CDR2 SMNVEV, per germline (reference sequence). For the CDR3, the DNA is TGTGCCAGCAGTTTACGAGCTGGACAGAGCACAGATACGCAGTATTTT. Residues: CASSLRAGQSTDTQYF.

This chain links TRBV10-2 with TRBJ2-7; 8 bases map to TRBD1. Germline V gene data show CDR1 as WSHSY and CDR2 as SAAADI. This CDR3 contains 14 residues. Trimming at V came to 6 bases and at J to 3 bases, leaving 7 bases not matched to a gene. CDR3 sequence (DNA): TGCGCCAGCAGGACGACAGGGGCAAACTACGAGCAGTACGTC. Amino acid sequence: CASRTTGANYEQYV.

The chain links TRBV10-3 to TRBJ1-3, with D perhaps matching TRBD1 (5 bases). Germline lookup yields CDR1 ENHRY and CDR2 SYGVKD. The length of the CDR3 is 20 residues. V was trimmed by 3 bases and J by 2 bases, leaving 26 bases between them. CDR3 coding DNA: TGTGCCATCAGTGAAGAAACAGGACGGTTCGGAAGCCCTACTGGAAACACCATATATTTT. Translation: CAISEETGRFGSPTGNTIYF.

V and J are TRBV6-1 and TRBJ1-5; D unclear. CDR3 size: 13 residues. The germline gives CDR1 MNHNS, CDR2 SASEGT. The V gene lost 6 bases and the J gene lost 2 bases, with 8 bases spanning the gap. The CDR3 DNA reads TGTGCCAGCAGCCCGGAGGGCAATCAGCCCCAGCATTTT. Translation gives CASSPEGNQPQHF.

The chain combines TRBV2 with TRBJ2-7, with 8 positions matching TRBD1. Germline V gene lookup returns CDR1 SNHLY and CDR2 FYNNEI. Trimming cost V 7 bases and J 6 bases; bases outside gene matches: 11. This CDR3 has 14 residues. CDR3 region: CASTGLTTGGEQYV. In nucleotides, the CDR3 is TGTGCCAGCACCGGCCTTACTACAGGGGGCGAGCAGTACGTC.